This passage covers 20 T cell receptor beta chains from one sample sequenced in a study of cytomegalovirus exposure and HLA in healthy donors. Researchers ran the PCR with 60 Vbeta and 13 Jbeta primers. Clones were sequenced by immunoSEQ multiplex PCR, and TCRdb holds only the in-frame ones, with some missing. The table lists approximately 170,000 clones, 55% to 80% of them singletons. The sample was PBMCs. Receptors originate from a young woman in good health and CMV-seropositive.

The chain joins TRBV7-9 to TRBJ1-2, with TRBD1 as a possible D gene (6 bases). This CDR3 region has 12 residues. Trimming took 4 bases from V and 6 from J, leaving 9 bases between them. CDR1 is SEHNR and CDR2 is FQNEAQ in the germline V gene (reference sequence). CDR3 coding DNA: TGTGCCAGCAGCTCGCAGGGGAATGGCTACACCTTC. Amino acid sequence: CASSSQGNGYTF.

This chain connects TRBV9 to TRBJ2-7, with D perhaps TRBD1 (5 bases). This CDR3 comprises 15 residues. Trimming stripped 4 bases from V and 2 bases from J, with 16 bases between. Germline V gives CDR1 SGDLS, CDR2 YYNGEE. This chain's CDR3 is CASSPLQTETYEQYF. In nucleotides, the CDR3 is TGTGCCAGCAGCCCTCTTCAGACAGAAACCTACGAGCAGTACTTC.

This chain joins TRBV5-6 and TRBJ2-5; TRBD2 matches at 12 bases. The CDR3 extends over 18 amino acids. The germline CDR1 and CDR2 sequences are SGHDT and YYEEEE. Unmatched junction bases numbered 14, after V lost 3 bases and J lost 5 bases. The chain's CDR3 is CASSYSTSGGNLRETQYF. CDR3 nucleotides: TGTGCCAGCAGCTACTCGACTAGCGGGGGTAACCTAAGGGAGACCCAGTACTTC. The variable domain in full, completed from reference TRBV5-6 and TRBJ2-5, reads DAGVTQSPTHLIKTRGQQVTLRCSPKSGHDTVSWYQQALGQGPQFIFQYYEEEERQRGNFPDRFSGHQFPNYSSELNVNALLLGDSALYLCASSYSTSGGNLRETQYFGPGTRLLVL.

The chain combines TRBV5-1 with TRBJ2-7; TRBD2 aligns across 16 bases. Looked up from germline, CDR1 is SGHRS and CDR2 is YFSETQ. V was pared by 3 bases and J by 0 bases, with 6 bases of the junction left unmatched. The CDR3 sequence is 18 residues long. CDR3 nucleotides: TGCGCCAGCAGCTCCGGGACTAGCGGGAGGGAGAGCTCCTACGAGCAGTACTTC. Amino acid sequence: CASSSGTSGRESSYEQYF.

There are a few counts of this clone. V gene TRBV28 combines with J gene TRBJ2-3, with TRBD1 identical over 7 bases. CDR1 and CDR2 (germline): MDHEN, SYDVKM. J was trimmed by 4 bases and V by 4 bases; bases with no gene match: 8. This CDR3 comprises 15 residues. This chain's CDR3 is CASSCRDSSPDTQYF. The CDR3, as DNA: TGTGCCAGCAGTTGCCGGGACAGTTCTCCAGATACGCAGTATTTT. Variable domain in full (rest from reference TRBV28 and TRBJ2-3): DVKVTQSSRYLVKRTGEKVFLECVQDMDHENMFWYRQDPGLGLRLIYFSYDVKMKEKGDIPEGYSVSREKKERFSLILESASTNQTSMYLCASSCRDSSPDTQYFGPGTRLTVL.

In its sample, this clone was seen a few times. This same CDR3 is encoded by further DNA sequences in the sample. This chain uses TRBV19 with TRBJ1-5; D uncertain. The CDR3 length is 14 residues. The germline gives CDR1 LNHDA, CDR2 SQIVND (reference sequence). V shed 3 bases and J shed 0 bases, with 6 bases lying between them. The CDR3 here is CASSIRDSNQPQHF. CDR3 in DNA: TGTGCCAGTAGTATCCGGGATAGCAATCAGCCCCAGCATTTT.

This chain connects TRBV7-9 to TRBJ2-7; unclear D gene. CDR3 length: 13 residues. Deletions cut 2 bases from V and 4 bases from J, with 9 bases between. The germline CDR1 and CDR2 sequences are SEHNR and FQNEAQ (reference sequence). CDR3: CASSLLVGYEQYF. In DNA, the CDR3 is TGTGCCAGCAGCTTACTAGTCGGGTACGAGCAGTACTTC.

As regards this clone: The junction and the germline gene differ at one end; a read error may be behind it. The same CDR3 also results from other DNA sequences found in this sample. The rearrangement joins TRBV7-7 to TRBJ2-5; 10 positions agree with TRBD2. CDR3 size: 13 residues. CDR1 is SSHAT and CDR2 is FNYEAQ in the germline V gene (reference sequence). The CDR3 sequence: CASSGGLAETQYF. As DNA, the CDR3 is TGTGCTAGCAGCGGGGGACTAGCGGAGACCCAGTACTTC.

The V and J genes are TRBV2 and TRBJ2-2, with TRBD2 matching 11 bases. The CDR3 totals 16 residues. Germline V gene lookup returns CDR1 SNHLY and CDR2 FYNNEI. Losses at the gene ends were 8 bases for V and 5 bases for J; bases not matched to a gene: 10. The CDR3 bases are TGTGCCAGCGATAGCGGGGGGGCTTACTTTACCGGGGAGCTGTTTTTT. Protein sequence: CASDSGGAYFTGELFF.

The chain recombines TRBV5-1 with TRBJ2-1, with TRBD1 matching 8 bases. The CDR3 is 13 amino acids. Losses at the gene ends were 10 bases for V and 5 bases for J; bases not matched to a gene: 8. Germline V lookup: CDR1 SGHRS, CDR2 YFSETQ. In DNA form, the CDR3 reads TGCGCCGGCGGACAGGGTAGGAACAATGAGCAGTTCTTC. Protein product: CAGGQGRNNEQFF.

The V and J genes are TRBV7-9 and TRBJ1-5, with D possibly matching TRBD1 (5 bases). The CDR3 has 13 amino acids. CDR1 and CDR2 (germline): SEHNR, FQNEAQ (reference sequence). Trimming stripped 5 bases from V and 3 bases from J, with 8 bases between. The CDR3 loop reads CASSTGNNQPQHF. The CDR3 nucleotides are TGTGCCAGCAGCACAGGAAACAATCAGCCCCAGCATTTT.

This clone was found once. The chain couples TRBV27 to TRBJ2-1, with a weak D call TRBD1 (5 bases). The V end was cut by 4 bases, the J end by 10 bases, with 17 bases between. This CDR3 contains 14 residues. Germline loops: CDR1 MNHEY, CDR2 SMNVEV (reference sequence). The CDR3 DNA reads TGTGCCAGCAGTTCCACCCCCCGGACATTCGAGCAGTTCTTC. Its translation: CASSSTPRTFEQFF.

The chain has TRBV7-9 and TRBJ2-7; D is possibly TRBD2 (6 bases). From germline, CDR1 is SEHNR and CDR2 FQNEAQ (reference sequence). The CDR3 consists of 16 residues. V dropped 1 base and J dropped 4 bases, with 17 bases sitting between them. The CDR3 spells CASSLGPEGFGYEQYF. DNA of the CDR3: TGTGCCAGCAGCTTAGGCCCGGAGGGTTTTGGTTACGAGCAGTACTTC.

The J gene is TRBJ2-3, the V gene TRBV6-5; the D is unclear. Per the germline V gene, CDR1 is MNHEY and CDR2 is SVGAGI. The CDR3 runs to 14 residues. The V end lost 2 bases, the J end lost 1 base, and 7 bases lay between the germline ends. The CDR3 reads CASSYDSGTDTQYF. DNA for the CDR3: TGTGCCAGCAGTTACGACTCGGGCACAGATACGCAGTATTTT.

The chain has TRBV25-1 and TRBJ1-1, with D hard to call. V lost 0 bases and J lost 4, with 6 bases in between. Germline V gene data show CDR1 as MGHDK and CDR2 as SYGVNS. CDR3 size: 13 residues. The CDR3 nucleotides read TGTGCCAGCAGTGAATACGGGAGCACTGAAGCTTTCTTT. It yields the protein CASSEYGSTEAFF.

The chain links TRBV6-1 to TRBJ1-1, with 11 positions matching TRBD1. The CDR3 covers 15 residues. V lost 7 bases, J lost 2 bases, and 6 bases stayed unmatched. CDR1 MNHNS and CDR2 SASEGT come from the germline V gene. CDR3 DNA sequence: TGTGCCAGCACCAGGGGACAGGGGGTAAACACTGAAGCTTTCTTT. Its translation is CASTRGQGVNTEAFF.

This clone was seen a few times. V is TRBV9 and J is TRBJ2-3; no firm D call. CDR1 and CDR2 from the germline V gene are SGDLS and YYNGEE. This CDR3 spans 17 amino acids. Trimming pared 4 bases from V and 0 bases from J, leaving 18 bases between. The DNA for the CDR3 is TGTGCCAGCAGCATGATGAGCGATAGTGCTAGCACAGATACGCAGTATTTT. Translated, it gives CASSMMSDSASTDTQYF. Based on the CDR3 plus reference TRBV9 and TRBJ2-3, the full variable domain is DSGVTQTPKHLITATGQRVTLRCSPRSGDLSVYWYQQSLDQGLQFLIQYYNGEERAKGNILERFSAQQFPDLHSELNLSSLELGDSALYFCASSMMSDSASTDTQYFGPGTRLTVL.

The genes are TRBV5-1 and TRBJ2-2, with 10 positions matching TRBD2. The CDR3 extends over 16 amino acids. J lost 2 bases, V lost 1 base, and 2 bases had no gene match. In germline, CDR1 is SGHRS, CDR2 YFSETQ. The CDR3 region is CASSLQLAGNTGELFF. The CDR3 coding sequence is TGCGCCAGCAGCTTGCAACTAGCGGGAAACACCGGGGAGCTGTTTTTT.

In nucleotides, the CDR3 is TGTGCCAGTAGTGGCCTCGAGGCAGCAACTAATGAAAAACTGTTTTTT. Amino acid sequence: CASSGLEAATNEKLFF. The chain couples TRBV19 to TRBJ1-4, with D uncertain. Trimming left V 5 bases short and J 0 bases short, with 13 bases between. The CDR3 consists of 16 residues. The germline CDR1 and CDR2 sequences are LNHDA and SQIVND (reference sequence).

This clone was picked up one time. This chain joins TRBV7-3 and TRBJ2-1; D is ambiguous. The CDR3 loop spans 15 amino acids. V was clipped by 1 base and J by 0 bases, with 7 bases between them. Germline V gene lookup returns CDR1 SGHTA and CDR2 FQGTGA. The DNA for the CDR3 is TGTGCCAGCAGCTTAAGGCCTAGCTCCTACAATGAGCAGTTCTTC. Amino acids: CASSLRPSSYNEQFF.